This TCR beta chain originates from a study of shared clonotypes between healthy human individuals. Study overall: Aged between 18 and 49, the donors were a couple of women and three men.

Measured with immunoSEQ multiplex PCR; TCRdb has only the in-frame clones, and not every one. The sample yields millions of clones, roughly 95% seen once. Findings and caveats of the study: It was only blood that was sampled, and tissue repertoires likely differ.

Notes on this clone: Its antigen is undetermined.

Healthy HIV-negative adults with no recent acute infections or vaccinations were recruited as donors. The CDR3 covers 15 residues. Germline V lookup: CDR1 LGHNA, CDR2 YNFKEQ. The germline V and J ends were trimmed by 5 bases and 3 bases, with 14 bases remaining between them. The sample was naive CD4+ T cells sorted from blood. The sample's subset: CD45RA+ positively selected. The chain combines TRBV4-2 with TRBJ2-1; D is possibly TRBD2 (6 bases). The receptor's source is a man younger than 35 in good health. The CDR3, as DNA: TGTGCCAGCAGCTCCCGGGGCGGGGACTACAATGAGCAGTTCTTC. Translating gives CASSSRGGDYNEQFF.